Detailed here is one T cell receptor (beta chain). Other DNA sequences in this specimen translate into the identical CDR3. This specimen comes from a study of control samples from healthy donors and cancer patients. There are 16 residues in the CDR3. Trimming took off 6 bases at V and 3 bases at J, with 18 bases between the two ends. Germline lookup yields CDR1 LGHDT and CDR2 YNNKEL (reference sequence). The method was immunoSEQ multiplex PCR; TCRdb's version includes in-frame clones alone and lacks a portion of them. Of 100,000 to 150,000 clones in the sample, 85% to 95% were seen once. The receptor's source is a man older than 75 with head and neck cancer. Sequenced sample: PBMCs. The chain carries TRBV3-1 (or the pseudogene TRBV3-2) and TRBJ1-5; maybe TRBD1 (6 bases). The DNA for the CDR3 is TGTGCCAGCAGTCATTCCCCGGGACACTACAATCAGCCCCAGCATTTT. It encodes CASSHSPGHYNQPQHF.